This T cell receptor (beta chain) was identified in a study of blood T cell repertoires in COVID-19. Here immunoSEQ multiplex PCR was the method, and the copy in TCRdb shows in-frame clones only, minus some. This sample carries about 290,000 clones, about 90% of them seen once, and the ten largest clones take more than 9.5%. The germline V gene has CDR1 SQVTM and CDR2 ANQGSEA. V was trimmed by 3 bases and J by 5 bases, leaving 11 bases between them. The CDR3 spans 12 residues. The chain recombines TRBV29-1 with TRBJ2-7; the D gene is possibly TRBD2 (6 bases). This TCR derives from a woman younger than 45 with COVID-19, enrolled during active disease. Sequences were obtained from peripheral blood. CDR3 loop: CSVEVRGNEQYF. Written as DNA, the CDR3 is TGCAGCGTTGAGGTCCGGGGGAACGAGCAGTACTTC.